The 21 T cell receptor beta chains in this list originate from one sample, sequenced in a study of PD-L1 blockade in urothelial cancer. Specified time point: peripheral blood 6 weeks after treatment start. Clones were read by immunoSEQ multiplex PCR, and TCRdb kept only the in-frame ones, dropping some. The table lists around 69,000 clones, approximately 90% of them singletons. The specimen comprised PBMCs, sampled around atezolizumab (anti-PD-L1) treatment. The origin of the receptors is a woman older than 75 with urothelial cancer.

The chain uses TRBV28 and TRBJ2-1; D possibly corresponds to TRBD2 (5 bases). V was trimmed by 4 bases and J by 8 bases, leaving 27 bases between them. Germline CDR1 and CDR2: MDHEN and SYDVKM. The CDR3 loop spans 18 amino acids. The CDR3 region has the DNA TGTGCCAGCAGTTCCGGCGGGTGGAGCGCCCAAAGGATGGATGAGCAGTTCTTC. Protein product: CASSSGGWSAQRMDEQFF.

This clone was observed a single time. The V call is TRBV4-1, the J call TRBJ2-3, with 8 nucleotides matching TRBD2. The CDR3 totals 17 residues. The germline V gene encodes CDR1 MGHRA and CDR2 YSYEKL. J gave up 5 bases and V 0 bases, and 10 bases lay outside the gene matches. CDR3 sequence: CASSQERLAGGQDTQYF. CDR3 nucleotides: TGCGCCAGCAGCCAAGAGCGCCTAGCGGGTGGCCAAGATACGCAGTATTTT.

V gene TRBV19 combines with J gene TRBJ2-7; 9 positions agree with TRBD2. This CDR3 has 17 amino acids. After removal of 7 bases from V and 3 bases from J, the junction contained 16 bases not matched to a gene. Looked up from germline, CDR1 is LNHDA and CDR2 is SQIVND (reference sequence). The CDR3 region is CASIEGRIAGEVYEQYF. CDR3 bases: TGTGCCAGTATCGAAGGCCGCATAGCGGGAGAGGTCTACGAGCAGTACTTC.

The chain employs TRBV30 and TRBJ2-1, with TRBD2 matching over 13 bases. Trimming removed 1 base from V and 15 bases from J; junction bases left unmatched: 12. This CDR3 comprises 15 residues. CDR1 and CDR2 (germline): GTSNPN, SVGIG (reference sequence). The DNA for the CDR3 is TGTGCCTGGAGTGAGCCCGGGACTAGCGGGGCATTATGGTTCTTC. It yields the protein CAWSEPGTSGALWFF.

The chain uses TRBV25-1 and TRBJ2-7; D uncertain. The CDR3 sequence is 12 residues long. Germline V gene lookup returns CDR1 MGHDK and CDR2 SYGVNS. V was cut by 2 bases and J by 5 bases, with 7 bases left in between. CDR3 sequence reads: CASSEIVDEQYF. CDR3 in DNA: TGTGCCAGCAGTGAAATAGTTGACGAGCAGTACTTC.

The CDR3 coding sequence is TGTGCCAGCAGTCGGCGAAGAGGTGGCTACACCTTC. Amino acid sequence: CASSRRRGGYTF. The chain is built from TRBV28 and TRBJ1-2; D is unresolved. The germline CDR1 and CDR2 sequences are MDHEN and SYDVKM. Trimming left V 5 bases short and J 7 bases short, with 11 bases between. The CDR3 is made up of 12 amino acids.

The V and J genes are TRBV6-1 and TRBJ1-1; 12 bases map to TRBD1. The CDR3 is 14 amino acids. J was trimmed by 7 bases and V by 7 bases; bases with no gene match: 7. Germline CDR1 and CDR2: MNHNS and SASEGT. CDR3 DNA: TGTGCCAGCACGGCCGGGACAGGGGGCATTGAAGCTTTCTTT. It codes for CASTAGTGGIEAFF.

This clone showed up just a few times. This chain joins TRBV6-1 and TRBJ1-5; 7 nucleotides match TRBD1. The CDR3 runs to 15 residues. Germline-derived CDR1 and CDR2 are MNHNS and SASEGT. J was trimmed by 2 bases and V by 8 bases; bases with no gene match: 9. CDR3 amino acids: CASSQGGFGNQPQHF. In nucleotides, the CDR3 is TGTGCCAGCTCCCAGGGGGGATTTGGCAATCAGCCCCAGCATTTT.

The gene calls are TRBV7-9 and TRBJ1-1; 7 bases are shared with TRBD1. Germline lookup yields CDR1 SEHNR and CDR2 FQNEAQ (reference sequence). J was trimmed by 4 bases and V by 5 bases; bases with no gene match: 13. The CDR3 spans 16 residues. The CDR3 is CASSPRTGLGSTEAFF. The DNA for the CDR3 is TGTGCCAGCAGCCCTAGGACAGGCCTGGGCTCCACTGAAGCTTTCTTT. The full variable domain, rest sourced from reference TRBV7-9 and TRBJ1-1, is DTGVSQNPRHKITKRGQNVTFRCDPISEHNRLYWYRQTLGQGPEFLTYFQNEAQLEKSRLLSDRFSAERPKGSFSTLEIQRTEQGDSAMYLCASSPRTGLGSTEAFFGQGTRLTVV.

The chain combines TRBV30 with TRBJ2-2; D is unclear. The V end was cut by 1 base, the J end by 2 bases, with 5 bases between. Germline CDR1 reads GTSNPN; CDR2 reads SVGIG (reference sequence). This CDR3 region has 13 residues. The CDR3 nucleotides are TGTGCCTGGAGTGCCCATAACACCGGGGAGCTGTTTTTT. Its protein product is CAWSAHNTGELFF.

CDR3 sequence: CASSLRIREKSHGETQYF. CDR3 coding DNA: TGTGCCAGCAGCTTACGAATCAGGGAAAAATCGCATGGGGAGACCCAGTACTTC. The chain combines TRBV7-6 with TRBJ2-5; D possibly corresponds to TRBD1 (5 bases). The CDR3 sequence is 18 residues long. With 2 bases removed from V and 5 bases from J, the gap between germline ends came to 24 bases. Germline-derived CDR1 and CDR2 are SGHVS and FNYEAQ.

The chain combines TRBV19 with TRBJ2-1; TRBD1 agrees at 9 bases. Per germline, CDR1 LNHDA and CDR2 SQIVND (reference sequence). CDR3 size: 15 residues. V lost 7 bases to trimming and J lost 6 bases; unmatched junction nucleotides: 10. The CDR3 region is CASIDRDRAANEQFF. The CDR3 nucleotides are TGTGCCAGTATTGACCGGGACAGGGCTGCCAATGAGCAGTTCTTC.

The rearrangement joins TRBV9 to TRBJ2-5, with TRBD2 matching 10 bases. Germline trimming cut 0 bases from V and 2 bases from J; bases unmatched to any gene: 4. The length of the CDR3 is 16 residues. CDR1 SGDLS and CDR2 YYNGEE come from the germline V gene. The CDR3 coding sequence is TGTGCCAGCAGCGTAGGAGGTAGCGGGAGGCAAGAGACCCAGTACTTC. It specifies CASSVGGSGRQETQYF.

This chain links TRBV18 with TRBJ1-5; perhaps TRBD1 as D (5 bases). Germline V gene lookup returns CDR1 KGHSH and CDR2 LQKENI. This CDR3 is 15 amino acids long. V was shortened by 3 bases and J by 5 bases, with 14 bases between the two germline ends. The CDR3 DNA is TGTGCCAGCTCACCTCAAAAAGGGGCGGATCAGCCCCAGCATTTT. Amino acid sequence: CASSPQKGADQPQHF.

The chain links TRBV5-1 to TRBJ2-7; tentatively, D is TRBD1 (6 bases). The CDR3 runs 14 residues. V lost 3 bases, J lost 3 bases, and 13 bases lay in between. Germline loops: CDR1 SGHRS, CDR2 YFSETQ. The CDR3 nucleotides are TGCGCCAGCAGCTCCCAGGACAGAGGCTACGAGCAGTACTTC. It translates to CASSSQDRGYEQYF.

The chain carries TRBV10-1 and TRBJ2-1; the D gene is possibly TRBD2 (5 bases). CDR3 size: 14 residues. The germline CDR1 and CDR2 sequences are WNHNN and SYGVQD (reference sequence). Trimming cost V 4 bases and J 6 bases, with 13 bases left between them. This CDR3 is CASSGETRPNEQFF. The CDR3 DNA reads TGCGCCAGCAGTGGGGAGACCCGACCCAATGAGCAGTTCTTC.

The chain has TRBV5-1 and TRBJ2-1, with D perhaps matching TRBD2 (5 bases). Trimming removed 0 bases at V and 4 bases at J, with 8 bases between. Germline values: CDR1 SGHRS, CDR2 YFSETQ. This CDR3 has 14 amino acids. The CDR3 DNA reads TGCGCCAGCAGCTTGGTAGCGCAGTACAATGAGCAGTTCTTC. Translation gives CASSLVAQYNEQFF.

The chain couples TRBV2 to TRBJ2-5; 8 positions match TRBD1. Per the germline V gene, CDR1 is SNHLY and CDR2 is FYNNEI. The V segment lost 6 bases and the J segment 5 bases; nucleotides outside the gene matches: 5. There are 13 residues in the CDR3. The DNA for the CDR3 is TGTGCCAGCAGCGACAGGGGAGGCGAGACCCAGTACTTC. Translating it yields CASSDRGGETQYF.

CDR3 nucleotides: TGCGCCAGCAGCCAAGAGGGACTAGCGTTTACCTACAATGAGCAGTTCTTC. Its translation: CASSQEGLAFTYNEQFF. V and J are TRBV4-1 and TRBJ2-1; 10 bases align to TRBD2. The V gene end was trimmed by 0 bases and the J gene end by 2 bases; junction bases not matched to a gene: 4. Germline V lookup: CDR1 MGHRA, CDR2 YSYEKL. The CDR3 runs 17 residues.

The rearrangement uses TRBV7-7 and TRBJ2-5, with no clear D. Trimming pared 2 bases from V and 5 bases from J, leaving 12 bases between. The CDR3 consists of 14 residues. Germline CDR1 SSHAT, CDR2 FNYEAQ (reference sequence). The CDR3 DNA sequence: TGTGCCAGCAGCTTAAGTCCGGAAGCGGAGACCCAGTACTTC. Translated, it gives CASSLSPEAETQYF. Based on the CDR3 plus reference TRBV7-7 and TRBJ2-5, the full variable domain is GAGVSQSPRYKVTKRGQDVTLRCDPISSHATLYWYQQALGQGPEFLTYFNYEAQPDKSGLPSDRFSAERPEGSISTLTIQRTEQRDSAMYRCASSLSPEAETQYFGPGTRLLVL.

The chain joins TRBV9 to TRBJ2-1; maybe TRBD2 (6 bases). Per the germline V gene, CDR1 is SGDLS and CDR2 is YYNGEE. V was pared by 0 bases and J by 1 base, with 11 bases between. This CDR3 is 16 amino acids long. The DNA of the CDR3 is TGTGCCAGCAGCGTAGGACTAGGTTCATCCTACAATGAGCAGTTCTTC. It translates to CASSVGLGSSYNEQFF.